A selection of T cell receptor beta chains follows, all from one sample in a study of blood T cells in healthy people across ages. One entry per CDR3 protein results from TCRdb running MiXCR on the 5' RACE reads. This table holds about 630,000 distinct CDR3 sequences, 21% found once. Sequencing was performed on blood. All receptors come from a man in his sixties or seventies in good health. Each CDR3 is given with its conserved first and last residue. Fields, in order: clone size, J gene, D gene, V gene, CDR3 protein, CDR3 DNA. D genes are given only for firm matches. Clone size is not always given. Where it is, it says once, few, many or a class for expanded clones.

few | TRBJ2-5 | TRBD1 | TRBV25-1 | CASSDSLPGQKETQCF | TGTGCCAGCAGTGACTCCCTCCCGGGACAGAAAGAGACCCAGTGCTTC
- | TRBJ2-3 | - | TRBV5-1 | CASNPAVGGHTDTQYF | TGCGCCAGCAATCCGGCTGTTGGCGGACACACAGATACGCAGTATTTT
few | TRBJ1-2 | TRBD1 | TRBV12-3/TRBV12-4 | CASSQTGGVPERNYGYTF | TGTGCCAGCAGCCAGACAGGGGGCGTCCCGGAGAGAAACTATGGCTACACCTTC
few | TRBJ2-1 | TRBD2 | TRBV28 | CASSSGGRAYNEQFF | TGTGCCAGCAGTTCAGGCGGGAGGGCCTACAATGAGCAGTTCTTC
few | TRBJ2-1 | TRBD2 | TRBV11-1 | CASSLSGREDNEQFF | TGTGCCAGCAGTCTTAGCGGGAGGGAGGACAATGAGCAGTTCTTC
- | TRBJ1-4 | - | TRBV6-5 | CASSYSAFGEKLFF | TGTGCCAGCAGTTACTCAGCTTTCGGAGAAAAACTGTTTTTT
- | TRBJ2-7 | - | TRBV28 | CAGSQPNYGTSRKQYF | TGTGCCGGCAGTCAACCAAATTACGGGACGTCCAGAAAGCAGTACTTC
- | TRBJ2-1 | TRBD2 | TRBV7-2 | CASSAQGLAGHNEQFF | TGTGCCAGCAGCGCCCAGGGACTAGCCGGGCACAATGAGCAGTTCTTC
- | TRBJ2-5 | TRBD2 | TRBV29-1 | CSVAEGSGVTRAQYF | TGCAGCGTCGCGGAGGGTAGCGGGGTCACGAGGGCCCAGTACTTC
- | TRBJ2-7 | - | TRBV5-1 | CASSLAVSGGTYEQYF | TGCGCCAGCAGCTTGGCTGTCAGCGGTGGAACCTACGAGCAGTACTTC
few | TRBJ2-3 | - | TRBV7-9 | CASSFRQDLDTQYF | TGTGCCAGCAGCTTCCGCCAGGATCTAGATACGCAGTATTTT
- | TRBJ2-7 | TRBD1 | TRBV4-1 | CASSQEGQGGEQYF | TGCGCCAGCAGCCAAGAAGGACAGGGGGGCGAGCAGTACTTC
- | TRBJ2-7 | - | TRBV27 | CASSFRGLREQYF | TGTGCCAGCAGTTTTAGGGGACTTCGTGAGCAGTACTTC